This is a list of T cell receptor beta chains from one sample in a study of CD8 T cells in ankylosing spondylitis. In TCRdb, the 5' RACE reads were re-called with MiXCR into one record per CDR3 protein. Of about 200,000 distinct CDR3 sequences in the sample, roughly 13% are singletons; the top ten hold 15% to 20%. Sequencing was carried out using blood, either unsorted or a sorted T cell fraction (not recorded which). Source of these receptors: a male donor with ankylosing spondylitis or in good health (not recorded which). Each CDR3 is given with its conserved first and last residue. Each record gives: clone size, V gene, J gene, D gene, CDR3 protein, CDR3 DNA. D genes are given only for firm matches. Where a row states a size, it is once, few, many or the class of an expanded clone; other rows omit it.

clone_size: -
v_call: TRBV27
j_call: TRBJ1-2
d_call: -
cdr3_aa: CASSPGITNYGYTF
cdr3_nt: TGTGCCAGCAGTCCGGGAATAACTAACTATGGCTACACCTTC

clone_size: once
v_call: TRBV11-2
j_call: TRBJ1-1
d_call: -
cdr3_aa: CASSFHRVNTEAFF
cdr3_nt: TGTGCCAGCAGCTTTCACAGGGTGAACACTGAAGCTTTCTTT

clone_size: -
v_call: TRBV27
j_call: TRBJ2-1
d_call: -
cdr3_aa: CASSLPGHQYNEQFF
cdr3_nt: TGTGCCAGCAGTCTGCCGGGACACCAATACAATGAGCAGTTCTTC

clone_size: many
v_call: TRBV2
j_call: TRBJ2-2
d_call: -
cdr3_aa: CASSAAGLSLNTGELFF
cdr3_nt: TGTGCCAGCAGTGCTGCGGGGCTTAGCCTGAACACCGGGGAGCTGTTTTTT

clone_size: -
v_call: TRBV19
j_call: TRBJ1-1
d_call: TRBD1
cdr3_aa: CASSAGTGGFRAFF
cdr3_nt: TGTGCCAGTAGTGCCGGGACAGGGGGCTTCCGAGCTTTCTTT

clone_size: -
v_call: TRBV4-1
j_call: TRBJ1-2
d_call: -
cdr3_aa: CASSQEFSWQGYTF
cdr3_nt: TGCGCCAGCAGCCAAGAGTTTTCCTGGCAAGGCTACACCTTC

clone_size: -
v_call: TRBV4-1
j_call: TRBJ1-1
d_call: TRBD1
cdr3_aa: CASSMTGSTEAFF
cdr3_nt: TGCGCCAGCAGTATGACAGGGAGCACTGAAGCTTTCTTT

clone_size: few
v_call: TRBV27
j_call: TRBJ2-7
d_call: -
cdr3_aa: CASSLGLQAYEQYF
cdr3_nt: TGTGCCAGCAGTTTAGGGCTACAAGCCTACGAGCAGTACTTC

clone_size: -
v_call: TRBV12-1
j_call: TRBJ2-7
d_call: -
cdr3_aa: CASSPSTGDLPPYEQYF
cdr3_nt: TGTGCCAGCAGCCCTTCAACAGGGGACCTTCCACCCTACGAGCAGTACTTC

clone_size: -
v_call: TRBV7-2
j_call: TRBJ2-1
d_call: TRBD2
cdr3_aa: CASSFYPPSGIDEQFF
cdr3_nt: TGTGCCAGCAGCTTCTACCCCCCTAGCGGGATAGACGAGCAGTTCTTC

clone_size: -
v_call: TRBV13
j_call: TRBJ2-3
d_call: TRBD2
cdr3_aa: CASSTGLAGYHTQYF
cdr3_nt: TGTGCCAGCAGCACCGGACTAGCGGGATACCATACGCAGTATTTT

clone_size: -
v_call: TRBV13
j_call: TRBJ1-1
d_call: TRBD1
cdr3_aa: CASRQRGTGGREAFF
cdr3_nt: TGTGCCAGCAGGCAGAGGGGGACAGGGGGCCGTGAAGCTTTCTTT

clone_size: -
v_call: TRBV7-9
j_call: TRBJ2-5
d_call: -
cdr3_aa: CASSLTFQETQYF
cdr3_nt: TGTGCCAGCAGCTTGACATTCCAAGAGACCCAGTACTTC

clone_size: few
v_call: TRBV3-1
j_call: TRBJ2-1
d_call: TRBD2
cdr3_aa: CASSPLGTSGYNEQFF
cdr3_nt: TGTGCCAGCAGCCCATTGGGCACTAGCGGTTACAATGAGCAGTTCTTC

clone_size: -
v_call: TRBV12-3/TRBV12-4
j_call: TRBJ1-6
d_call: TRBD1
cdr3_aa: CASSGDRALSPLHF
cdr3_nt: TGTGCCAGCAGTGGAGACAGGGCCCTTTCACCCCTCCACTTT

clone_size: -
v_call: TRBV10-2
j_call: TRBJ2-1
d_call: -
cdr3_aa: CASSESRDGLYNEQFF
cdr3_nt: TGCGCCAGCAGTGAGTCTCGGGACGGCCTATACAATGAGCAGTTCTTC

clone_size: few
v_call: TRBV7-9
j_call: TRBJ1-2
d_call: -
cdr3_aa: CASSIVGVYGYTF
cdr3_nt: TGTGCCAGCAGTATAGTGGGAGTCTATGGCTACACCTTC

clone_size: few
v_call: TRBV2
j_call: TRBJ2-7
d_call: -
cdr3_aa: CASTDRLTYEQYF
cdr3_nt: TGTGCCAGCACAGACAGGCTAACCTACGAGCAGTACTTC

clone_size: -
v_call: TRBV5-1
j_call: TRBJ2-3
d_call: TRBD2
cdr3_aa: CASSLGQRGGVTDTQYF
cdr3_nt: TGCGCCAGCAGCCTGGGACAGCGGGGGGGGGTCACAGATACGCAGTATTTT

clone_size: -
v_call: TRBV30
j_call: TRBJ2-1
d_call: -
cdr3_aa: CAWSDARSSYNEQFF
cdr3_nt: TGTGCCTGGAGTGACGCCCGGTCCTCCTACAATGAGCAGTTCTTC

clone_size: few
v_call: TRBV7-9
j_call: TRBJ2-1
d_call: TRBD1
cdr3_aa: CASSSPQDRAYNEQFF
cdr3_nt: TGTGCCAGCAGCTCTCCCCAAGACAGGGCTTACAATGAGCAGTTCTTC

clone_size: -
v_call: TRBV7-9
j_call: TRBJ1-4
d_call: -
cdr3_aa: CASSSAPSEKLFF
cdr3_nt: TGTGCCAGCAGCTCCGCGCCCTCGGAAAAACTGTTTTTT

clone_size: few
v_call: TRBV2
j_call: TRBJ2-7
d_call: -
cdr3_aa: CASSEGLSPFYEQYF
cdr3_nt: TGTGCCAGCAGTGAAGGGTTATCGCCCTTCTACGAGCAGTACTTC

clone_size: many
v_call: TRBV12-3/TRBV12-4
j_call: TRBJ1-2
d_call: -
cdr3_aa: CASSPTGYGYTF
cdr3_nt: TGTGCCAGCAGCCCCACAGGTTATGGCTACACCTTC

clone_size: -
v_call: TRBV2
j_call: TRBJ2-3
d_call: -
cdr3_aa: CASSEELVATDTQYF
cdr3_nt: TGTGCCAGCAGTGAAGAATTAGTAGCCACAGATACGCAGTATTTT

clone_size: few
v_call: TRBV19
j_call: TRBJ2-1
d_call: -
cdr3_aa: CASSAPLEGYNEQFF
cdr3_nt: TGTGCCAGTAGTGCCCCGCTAGAGGGCTACAATGAGCAGTTCTTC

clone_size: few
v_call: TRBV29-1
j_call: TRBJ1-2
d_call: TRBD1
cdr3_aa: CSVEASRTGGPANYGYTF
cdr3_nt: TGCAGCGTTGAAGCCTCCCGGACAGGGGGCCCCGCGAACTATGGCTACACCTTC

clone_size: many
v_call: TRBV6-2/TRBV6-3
j_call: TRBJ2-3
d_call: TRBD2
cdr3_aa: CASSAGGATDTQYF
cdr3_nt: TGTGCCAGCAGTGCCGGGGGGGCCACAGATACGCAGTATTTT

clone_size: -
v_call: TRBV27
j_call: TRBJ2-7
d_call: -
cdr3_aa: CASSLFGGYEQHF
cdr3_nt: TGTGCCAGCAGTTTATTTGGGGGATACGAGCAGCACTTC

clone_size: -
v_call: TRBV6-5
j_call: TRBJ1-1
d_call: -
cdr3_aa: CASSYPLGTEAFF
cdr3_nt: TGTGCCAGCAGTTACCCCCTAGGTACTGAAGCTTTCTTT

clone_size: -
v_call: TRBV7-9
j_call: TRBJ2-3
d_call: TRBD2
cdr3_aa: CASSIRLANTDTQYF
cdr3_nt: TGTGCCAGCAGCATACGACTAGCGAACACAGATACGCAGTATTTT

clone_size: once
v_call: TRBV27
j_call: TRBJ1-1
d_call: TRBD1
cdr3_aa: CASRLTGTGAEAFF
cdr3_nt: TGTGCCAGCAGGCTTACCGGGACAGGGGCTGAAGCTTTCTTT

clone_size: few
v_call: TRBV5-1
j_call: TRBJ1-1
d_call: TRBD1
cdr3_aa: CASSFRGPNTEAFF
cdr3_nt: TGCGCCAGCAGCTTTAGGGGGCCCAACACTGAAGCTTTCTTT

clone_size: -
v_call: TRBV6-1
j_call: TRBJ1-6
d_call: TRBD1
cdr3_aa: CASSRDRGGSPLHF
cdr3_nt: TGTGCCAGCAGTCGGGACAGGGGAGGCTCACCCCTCCACTTT

clone_size: few
v_call: TRBV2
j_call: TRBJ2-1
d_call: -
cdr3_aa: CASIEDPEASSYNEQFF
cdr3_nt: TGTGCCAGCATTGAGGACCCGGAGGCGAGCTCCTACAATGAGCAGTTCTTC

clone_size: -
v_call: TRBV12-3/TRBV12-4
j_call: TRBJ2-7
d_call: TRBD1
cdr3_aa: CASSSTGGPTDPTYEQYF
cdr3_nt: TGTGCCAGCAGTTCAACAGGGGGCCCGACCGACCCCACCTACGAGCAGTACTTC

clone_size: many
v_call: TRBV11-1
j_call: TRBJ2-5
d_call: -
cdr3_aa: CASSNRWTRSLEAEETQYF
cdr3_nt: TGTGCCAGCAGTAACAGGTGGACACGTTCTCTTGAAGCTGAAGAGACCCAGTACTTC

clone_size: -
v_call: TRBV9
j_call: TRBJ2-1
d_call: -
cdr3_aa: CASSVGRGEDNEQFF
cdr3_nt: TGTGCCAGCAGCGTAGGGAGGGGTGAGGACAATGAGCAGTTCTTC

clone_size: -
v_call: TRBV12-3/TRBV12-4
j_call: TRBJ2-3
d_call: -
cdr3_aa: CASSFAGVTGRDTQYF
cdr3_nt: TGTGCCAGCAGTTTCGCCGGCGTGACAGGGAGGGATACGCAGTATTTT

clone_size: -
v_call: TRBV11-2
j_call: TRBJ2-3
d_call: TRBD2
cdr3_aa: CASSLGPGGGADTQYF
cdr3_nt: TGTGCCAGCAGCTTGGGTCCTGGCGGGGGGGCAGATACGCAGTATTTT

clone_size: few
v_call: TRBV11-2
j_call: TRBJ2-1
d_call: -
cdr3_aa: CASSSYTGIDRNEQFF
cdr3_nt: TGTGCCAGCAGCTCCTACACCGGGATCGACCGCAATGAGCAGTTCTTC

clone_size: -
v_call: TRBV25-1
j_call: TRBJ2-1
d_call: -
cdr3_aa: CASSDRGYNGYNEQFF
cdr3_nt: TGTGCCAGCAGTGACCGGGGCTACAATGGTTACAATGAGCAGTTCTTC

clone_size: -
v_call: TRBV29-1
j_call: TRBJ2-1
d_call: TRBD2
cdr3_aa: CSAGTSGRPPSYNEQFF
cdr3_nt: TGCAGCGCCGGGACTAGCGGGAGACCGCCCTCCTACAATGAGCAGTTCTTC

clone_size: once
v_call: TRBV12-3/TRBV12-4
j_call: TRBJ2-7
d_call: TRBD1
cdr3_aa: CASSDPGTAYEQYF
cdr3_nt: TGTGCCAGCAGTGACCCCGGGACAGCCTACGAGCAGTACTTC

clone_size: few
v_call: TRBV4-1
j_call: TRBJ2-1
d_call: TRBD2
cdr3_aa: CASSKTSGSGNEQFF
cdr3_nt: TGCGCCAGCAGTAAGACTAGCGGGAGTGGCAATGAGCAGTTCTTC

clone_size: many
v_call: TRBV2
j_call: TRBJ2-5
d_call: -
cdr3_aa: CASSEASYETQYF
cdr3_nt: TGTGCCAGCAGTGAAGCAAGCTACGAGACCCAGTACTTC

clone_size: few
v_call: TRBV2
j_call: TRBJ2-2
d_call: -
cdr3_aa: CASSEAVSNTGELFF
cdr3_nt: TGTGCCAGCAGTGAAGCAGTATCGAACACCGGGGAGCTGTTTTTT

clone_size: -
v_call: TRBV6-5
j_call: TRBJ2-1
d_call: TRBD2
cdr3_aa: CASSYSSGSTYNEQFF
cdr3_nt: TGTGCCAGCAGTTACTCGAGCGGGAGTACGTACAATGAGCAGTTCTTC

clone_size: few
v_call: TRBV30
j_call: TRBJ2-2
d_call: -
cdr3_aa: CAWSVTWQDTGELFF
cdr3_nt: TGTGCCTGGAGTGTAACCTGGCAGGACACCGGGGAGCTGTTTTTT

clone_size: many
v_call: TRBV4-1
j_call: TRBJ1-1
d_call: -
cdr3_aa: CASSQDWGGATEAFF
cdr3_nt: TGCGCCAGCAGCCAAGATTGGGGCGGGGCCACTGAAGCTTTCTTT

clone_size: -
v_call: TRBV4-2
j_call: TRBJ2-7
d_call: -
cdr3_aa: CASSQDYGETYEQYF
cdr3_nt: TGTGCCAGCAGCCAAGATTACGGGGAGACCTACGAGCAGTACTTC

clone_size: -
v_call: TRBV4-1
j_call: TRBJ2-5
d_call: TRBD1
cdr3_aa: CATSRDRGIETQYF
cdr3_nt: TGCGCCACCTCCCGAGACAGGGGGATAGAGACCCAGTACTTC

clone_size: -
v_call: TRBV4-1
j_call: TRBJ2-7
d_call: -
cdr3_aa: CASSHRDSRFTYEQYF
cdr3_nt: TGCGCCAGCAGCCACCGGGACTCACGCTTCACCTACGAGCAGTACTTC

clone_size: -
v_call: TRBV20-1
j_call: TRBJ2-1
d_call: TRBD2
cdr3_aa: CSAFLADGYNEQFF
cdr3_nt: TGCAGTGCTTTTCTAGCGGACGGGTACAATGAGCAGTTCTTC

clone_size: many
v_call: TRBV12-3/TRBV12-4
j_call: TRBJ2-1
d_call: TRBD1
cdr3_aa: CASSLGDRAYNEQFF
cdr3_nt: TGTGCCAGCAGTTTGGGGGACAGGGCCTACAATGAGCAGTTCTTC

clone_size: -
v_call: TRBV6-1
j_call: TRBJ2-5
d_call: -
cdr3_aa: CAGRPRGRETQYF
cdr3_nt: TGTGCCGGGAGACCCAGGGGTCGAGAGACCCAGTACTTC